This TCR beta chain was retrieved from a study of regulatory T cells in long-lasting Graves disease. About this clonotype itself: A far larger clone is one nucleotide away, so this likely arose from a read error.

Time point specified: newly diagnosed GD, antithyroid drugs for less than 3 months. After RNA was extracted from PBMCs, the TCR library was made from it. Through Arm-PCR of CDR3 regions and iRepertoire HTBI primers, TCR beta libraries were built. TCRdb called the multiplex PCR reads again in MiXCR, with one record for every CDR3 protein. The sample has a few hundred thousand distinct CDR3 sequences; around an eighth are singletons. The same sample was also used in a study of T cells in Graves' hyperthyroidism and ophthalmopathy.

The sample consisted of peripheral blood mononuclear cells (PBMCs), taken at new diagnosis, from a patient treated with antithyroid drugs. The clonotype comes from a man aged 30 to 45 with Graves disease.

As DNA, the CDR3 is TGTGCCAGCAGTTTATCGTTCGAGGGGGATTCACCCCTCCACTTT. Residues: CASSLSFEGDSPLHF. The genes are TRBV2 and TRBJ1-6, with D maybe TRBD1 (6 bases). CDR1 SNHLY and CDR2 FYNNEI come from the germline V gene. V was clipped by 5 bases and J by 8 bases, with 16 bases between them. This CDR3 spans 15 amino acids.